This T cell receptor beta chain stems from a study of CD8 T cell repertoires and HIV-1 epitope variants (dated by TCRdb to 2018 to 2021). Turning to the overall study: In separate culture wells, T cells were stimulated with each of twenty-five peptides that represented autologous and known Gag and Nef epitope variants. The control conditions were a CMV, EBV and flu peptide pool, the Ebola AY9 epitope as a negative control, and a well with no peptide. An aliquot of 1M T cells was saved as an uncultured baseline condition, separate from the 75 to 95 T cell cultures. T cells were enriched using the EasySep Human T Cell Enrichment Kit and were co-cultured with equal numbers of autologous T cell-negative cells serving as antigen-presenting cells. The cultures were grown for about nine days in IMDM with gentamicin, and half of the media was changed on days 3 and 7 with IL-2, IL-7 and IL-15 added. A total of around 80 T cell cultures were run, with each culture condition performed in triplicate except for one peptide, which was performed in duplicate. Tested epitopes included three Gag epitope families and Nef HW9 and YT9. General study outcomes and caveats: Five clonotypes recognized the Nef KF9 family and one the HW9 family, with no responses to the TAALDMSHF plasma variant. The study identified 8 or 9 antigen-specific TCR beta clonotypes, over 5 of which appeared to be cross-reactive for autologous or known escape epitope variants. The assay identified only TCR beta chains and indicated proliferation in response to antigen, without indicating T cell function or cytokine profile.

Sequencing of TCR beta CDR3 regions was done on the immunoSEQ platform at survey depth. The QIAamp DNA micro kit was used to extract genomic DNA from every cultured and uncultured CD8+ T cell population. On the authors' methods: Samples with fewer than 5,000 productive reads were excluded, which removed about 6% of the roughly 75 HIV peptide-stimulated cultures. Sequences were trimmed to CDR3 by a MANAFEST web app, and nonproductive sequences, CDR3s under 5 amino acids, and sequences not starting with C or ending with F/W were removed. For a clonotype to count as antigen-specific, the clonotype had to expand relative to the no-peptide control in at least 2 of 3 replicates at FDR 0.01, and only within one epitope family. Specific clonotypes also needed at least fivefold higher frequency than in wells stimulated with peptides from other epitope families. This immuneACCESS table, as held by TCRdb, lists in-frame sequences with V and J called but not all clones. Of the missing ones, under half trace to an unresolved V gene in checked studies; the others have no known cause. D and trimming were read from the DNA, whereas the V and J calls and clone size are those reported in that table. In this sample the table shows about 4,900 clones, about three fifths of which occur a single time. The ten top clones hold approximately 40% of the sample.

As encoded in the germline V gene (reference sequence), CDR1 is MNHEY while CDR2 is SMNVEV. Trimming accounts for 4 bases at V and 4 bases at J, while the number of junction bases matched to no gene is 10. The CDR3 numbers 17 residues from cysteine through phenylalanine. Only CDR3 DNA is held: 51 bases, read in frame from base 1. Of note for this clone: This receptor's antigen is unknown. Base qualities are not recorded, but no much larger clone differs from it by a single base.

The EasySep Human CD8+ T Cell Enrichment Kit was used on day 10 to isolate CD8+ T cells from every culture. Sequencing was performed on cultured CD8+ T cells derived from PBMCs. Recombination connected TRBV27 to TRBJ2-3, with 11 middle bases fitting TRBD2. This clonotype was obtained from a male donor with HIV. The sequenced DNA is TGTGCCAGCAGTTCCTCTCGACTAGCGGGACTCCCAGATACGCAGTATTTT. This sequence encodes CASSSSRLAGLPDTQYF.